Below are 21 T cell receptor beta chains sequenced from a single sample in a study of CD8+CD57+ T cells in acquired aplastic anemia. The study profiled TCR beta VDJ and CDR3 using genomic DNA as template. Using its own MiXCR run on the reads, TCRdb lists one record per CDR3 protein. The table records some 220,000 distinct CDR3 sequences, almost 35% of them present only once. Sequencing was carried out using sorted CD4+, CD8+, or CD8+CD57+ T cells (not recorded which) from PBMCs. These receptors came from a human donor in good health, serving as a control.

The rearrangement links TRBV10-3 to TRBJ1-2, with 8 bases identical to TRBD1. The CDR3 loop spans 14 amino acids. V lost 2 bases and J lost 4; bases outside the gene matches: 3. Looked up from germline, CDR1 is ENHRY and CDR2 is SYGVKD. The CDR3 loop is CAISEPQGAYGYTF. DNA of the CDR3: TGTGCCATCAGTGAGCCCCAGGGGGCCTATGGCTACACCTTC.

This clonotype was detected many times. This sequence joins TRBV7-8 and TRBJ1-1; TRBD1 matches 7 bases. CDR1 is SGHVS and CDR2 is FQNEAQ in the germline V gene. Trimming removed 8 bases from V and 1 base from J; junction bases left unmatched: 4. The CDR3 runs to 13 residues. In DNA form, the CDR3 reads TGTGCCAGCTCCGGGACAGCGAACACTGAAGCTTTCTTT. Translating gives CASSGTANTEAFF.

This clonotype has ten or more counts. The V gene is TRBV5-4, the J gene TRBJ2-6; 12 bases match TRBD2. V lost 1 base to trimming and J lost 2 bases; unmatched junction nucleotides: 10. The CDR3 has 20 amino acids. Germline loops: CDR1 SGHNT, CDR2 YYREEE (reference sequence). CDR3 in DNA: TGTGCCAGCAGCTTGTATTGGACTAGCGGGATGGAGGCTGGGGCCAACGTCCTGACTTTC. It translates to CASSLYWTSGMEAGANVLTF.

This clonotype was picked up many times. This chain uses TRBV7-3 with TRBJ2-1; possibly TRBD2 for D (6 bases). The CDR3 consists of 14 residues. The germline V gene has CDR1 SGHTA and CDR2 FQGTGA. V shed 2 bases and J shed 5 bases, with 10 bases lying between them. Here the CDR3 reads CASSLRREDNEQFF. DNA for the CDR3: TGTGCCAGCAGCTTACGGAGGGAGGACAATGAGCAGTTCTTC.

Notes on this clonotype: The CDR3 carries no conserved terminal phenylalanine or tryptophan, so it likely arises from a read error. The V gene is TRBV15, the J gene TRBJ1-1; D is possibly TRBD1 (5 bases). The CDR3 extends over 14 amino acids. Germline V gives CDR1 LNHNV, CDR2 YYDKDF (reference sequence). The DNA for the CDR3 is TGTGCCGCCAGCAGCCCCGGACAGAACACTGAAGCTTTCCTT. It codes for CAASSPGQNTEAFL.

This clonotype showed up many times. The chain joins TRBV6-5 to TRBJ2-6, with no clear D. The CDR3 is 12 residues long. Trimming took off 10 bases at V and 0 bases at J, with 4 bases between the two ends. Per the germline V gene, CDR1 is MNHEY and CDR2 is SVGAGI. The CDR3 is CATYSGANVLTF. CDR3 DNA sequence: TGTGCCACATACTCTGGGGCCAACGTCCTGACTTTC.

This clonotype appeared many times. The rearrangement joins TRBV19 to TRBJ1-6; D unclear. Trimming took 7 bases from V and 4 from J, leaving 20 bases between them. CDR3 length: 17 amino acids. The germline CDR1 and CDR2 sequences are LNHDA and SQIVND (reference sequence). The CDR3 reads CASTRVGPGVYNSPLHF. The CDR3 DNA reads TGTGCCAGTACCCGTGTCGGACCAGGAGTTTATAATTCACCCCTCCACTTT.

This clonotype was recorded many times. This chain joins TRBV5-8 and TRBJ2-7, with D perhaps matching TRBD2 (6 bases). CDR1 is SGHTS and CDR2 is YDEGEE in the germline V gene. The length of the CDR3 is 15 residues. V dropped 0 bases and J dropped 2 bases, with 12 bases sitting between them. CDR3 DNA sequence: TGTGCCAGCAGCTTGGGAGGGACTGAGACCTACGAGCAGTACTTC. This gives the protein CASSLGGTETYEQYF.

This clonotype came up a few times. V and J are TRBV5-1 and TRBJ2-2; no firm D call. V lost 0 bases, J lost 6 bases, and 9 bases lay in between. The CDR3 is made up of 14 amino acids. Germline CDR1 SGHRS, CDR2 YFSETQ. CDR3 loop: CASSLARPSGELFF. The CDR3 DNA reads TGCGCCAGCAGCTTGGCACGCCCCTCCGGGGAGCTGTTTTTT.

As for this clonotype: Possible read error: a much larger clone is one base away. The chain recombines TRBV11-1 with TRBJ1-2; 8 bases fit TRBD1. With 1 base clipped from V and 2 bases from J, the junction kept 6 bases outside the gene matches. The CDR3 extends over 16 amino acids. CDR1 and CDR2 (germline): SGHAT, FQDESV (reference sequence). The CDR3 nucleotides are TGTGCCAGCAGCTTAGGAGGGTGGGACAGGAACTATGGCTACACCTTC. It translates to CASSLGGWDRNYGYTF.

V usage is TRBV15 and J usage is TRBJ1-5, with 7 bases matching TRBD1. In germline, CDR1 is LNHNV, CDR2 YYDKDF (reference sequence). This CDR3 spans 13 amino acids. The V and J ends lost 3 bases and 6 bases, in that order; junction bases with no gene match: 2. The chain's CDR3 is CATSSYRGQPQHF. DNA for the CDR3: TGTGCCACCAGCAGTTACAGGGGTCAGCCCCAGCATTTT. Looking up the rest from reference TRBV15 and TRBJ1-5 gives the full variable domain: DAMVIQNPRYQVTQFGKPVTLSCSQTLNHNVMYWYQQKSSQAPKLLFHYYDKDFNNEADTPDNFQSRRPNTSFCFLDIRSPGLGDTAMYLCATSSYRGQPQHFGDGTRLSIL.

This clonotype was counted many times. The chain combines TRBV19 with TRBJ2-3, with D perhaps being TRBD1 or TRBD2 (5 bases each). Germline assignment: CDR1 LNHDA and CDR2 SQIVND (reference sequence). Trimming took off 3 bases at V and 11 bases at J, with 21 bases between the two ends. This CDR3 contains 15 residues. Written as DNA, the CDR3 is TGTGCCAGTAGTATCCCAGCGACGTCGGGGACGCAGCAGTATTTT. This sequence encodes CASSIPATSGTQQYF.

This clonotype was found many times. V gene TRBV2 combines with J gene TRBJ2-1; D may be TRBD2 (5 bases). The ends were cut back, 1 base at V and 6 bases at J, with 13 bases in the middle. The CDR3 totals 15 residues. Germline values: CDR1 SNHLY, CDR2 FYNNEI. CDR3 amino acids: CASSEVERLINEQFF. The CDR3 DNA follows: TGTGCCAGCAGTGAAGTGGAGCGGCTCATCAATGAGCAGTTCTTC.

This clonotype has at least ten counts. The CDR3 sequence is CSARGGGASAEAFF. The CDR3 coding sequence is TGCAGTGCTAGAGGTGGGGGGGCTAGCGCTGAAGCTTTCTTT. J is TRBJ1-1 and V is TRBV20-1; a possible D gene is TRBD1 (6 bases). The length of the CDR3 is 14 residues. Trimming cost V 1 base and J 6 bases, with 15 bases left between them. Germline V gene data show CDR1 as DFQATT and CDR2 as SNEGSKA (reference sequence).

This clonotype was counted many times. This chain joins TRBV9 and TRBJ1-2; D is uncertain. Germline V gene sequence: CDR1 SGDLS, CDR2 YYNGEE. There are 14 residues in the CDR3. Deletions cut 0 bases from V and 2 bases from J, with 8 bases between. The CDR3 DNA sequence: TGTGCCAGCAGCGTAGGTGTGATGAACTATGGCTACACCTTC. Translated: CASSVGVMNYGYTF.

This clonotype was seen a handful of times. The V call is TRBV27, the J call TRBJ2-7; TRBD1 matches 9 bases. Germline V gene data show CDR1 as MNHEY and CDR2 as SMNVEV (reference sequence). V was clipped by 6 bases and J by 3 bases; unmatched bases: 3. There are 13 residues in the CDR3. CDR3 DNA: TGTGCCAGCAGACGGACAGGGGTCTACGAGCAGTACTTC. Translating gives CASRRTGVYEQYF.

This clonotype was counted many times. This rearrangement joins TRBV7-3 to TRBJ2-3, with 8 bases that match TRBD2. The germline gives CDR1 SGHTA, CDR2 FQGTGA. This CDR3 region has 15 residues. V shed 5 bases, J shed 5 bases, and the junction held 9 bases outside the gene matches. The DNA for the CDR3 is TGTGCCAGCAGCAAAAGCGGGAGCGCGGGAGATACGCAGTATTTT. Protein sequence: CASSKSGSAGDTQYF.

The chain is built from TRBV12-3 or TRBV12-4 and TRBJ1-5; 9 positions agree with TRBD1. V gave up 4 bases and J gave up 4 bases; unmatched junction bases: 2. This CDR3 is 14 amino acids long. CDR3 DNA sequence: TGTGCCAGCAGTTCTGGACAGGGGAATCAGCCCCAGCATTTT. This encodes CASSSGQGNQPQHF.

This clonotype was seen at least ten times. CDR3 sequence: CSARVDNQETQYF. CDR3 in DNA: TGCAGTGCTAGAGTAGATAACCAAGAGACCCAGTACTTC. The chain joins TRBV20-1 to TRBJ2-5; D is unresolved. V was clipped by 1 base and J by 0 bases, with 6 bases between them. Germline V CDR1 and CDR2: DFQATT, SNEGSKA (reference sequence). The CDR3 length is 13 residues.

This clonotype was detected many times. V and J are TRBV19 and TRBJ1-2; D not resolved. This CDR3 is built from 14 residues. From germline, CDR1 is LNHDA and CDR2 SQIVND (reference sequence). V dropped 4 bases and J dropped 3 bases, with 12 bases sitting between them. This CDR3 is CASSTIWTDYGYTF. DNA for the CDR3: TGTGCCAGTAGTACAATATGGACGGACTATGGCTACACCTTC.

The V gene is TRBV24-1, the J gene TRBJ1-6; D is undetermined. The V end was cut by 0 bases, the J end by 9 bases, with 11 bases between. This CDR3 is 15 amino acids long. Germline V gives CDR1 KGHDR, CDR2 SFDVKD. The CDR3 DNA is TGTGCCACCAGTGATTTGGGGGATGGAGGTTCACCCCTCCACTTT. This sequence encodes CATSDLGDGGSPLHF.